This T cell receptor (beta chain) stems from a study of OX40 agonist ivuxolimab in advanced cancers. On the study more broadly: People in dose escalation had one of these cancers: hepatocellular carcinoma, melanoma, renal cell or head and neck cancer. Study-wide findings and caveats: Part of the nonresponder group also had normalized T-cell clonal expansion that was low.

The repertoire was sequenced with immunoSEQ multiplex PCR; TCRdb's copy has only in-frame clones and lacks some. The table records about 78,000 clones, 85% to 95% of them present only once. The V gene lost 1 base and the J gene lost 6 bases, with 9 bases spanning the gap. The CDR3 covers 13 residues. CDR1 and CDR2 from the germline V gene are SGHTA and FQGNSA. In regard to this clone: The antigen remains unidentified.

This clonotype was sampled from an adult with an advanced solid tumor such as melanoma, head and neck, liver or kidney cancer. The chain recombines TRBV7-2 with TRBJ1-1; maybe TRBD1 (5 bases). The material was CD4+ or CD8+ T cells sorted from blood, obtained in a trial of the OX40 agonist ivuxolimab. The CDR3 loop reads CASSLDRLSEAFF. CDR3 nucleotide sequence: TGTGCCAGCAGCTTAGACAGGCTCTCTGAAGCTTTCTTT.